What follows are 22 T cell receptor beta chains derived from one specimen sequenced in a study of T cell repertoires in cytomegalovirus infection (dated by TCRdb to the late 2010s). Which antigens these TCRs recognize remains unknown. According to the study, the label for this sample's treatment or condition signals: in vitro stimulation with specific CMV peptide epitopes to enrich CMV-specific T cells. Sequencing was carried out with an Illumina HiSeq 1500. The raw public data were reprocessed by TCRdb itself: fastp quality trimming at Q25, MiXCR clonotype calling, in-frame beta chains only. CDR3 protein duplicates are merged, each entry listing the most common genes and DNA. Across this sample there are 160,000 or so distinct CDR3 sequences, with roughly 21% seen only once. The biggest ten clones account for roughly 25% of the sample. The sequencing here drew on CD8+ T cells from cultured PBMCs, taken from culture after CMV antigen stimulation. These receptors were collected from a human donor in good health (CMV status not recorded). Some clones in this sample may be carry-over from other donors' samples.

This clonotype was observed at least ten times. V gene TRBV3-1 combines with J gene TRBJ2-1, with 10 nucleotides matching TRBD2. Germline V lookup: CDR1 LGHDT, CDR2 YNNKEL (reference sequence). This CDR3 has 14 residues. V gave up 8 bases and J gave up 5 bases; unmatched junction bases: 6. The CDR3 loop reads CASRTTSGDNEQFF. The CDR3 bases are TGTGCCAGCCGGACCACTAGCGGGGACAATGAGCAGTTCTTC.

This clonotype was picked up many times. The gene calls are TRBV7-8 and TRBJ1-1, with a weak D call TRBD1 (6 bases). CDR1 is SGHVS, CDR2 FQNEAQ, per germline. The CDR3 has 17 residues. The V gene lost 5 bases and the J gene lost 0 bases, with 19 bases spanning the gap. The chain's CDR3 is CASSPGGQIQMNTEAFF. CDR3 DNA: TGTGCCAGCAGCCCCGGAGGACAGATTCAGATGAACACTGAAGCTTTCTTT.

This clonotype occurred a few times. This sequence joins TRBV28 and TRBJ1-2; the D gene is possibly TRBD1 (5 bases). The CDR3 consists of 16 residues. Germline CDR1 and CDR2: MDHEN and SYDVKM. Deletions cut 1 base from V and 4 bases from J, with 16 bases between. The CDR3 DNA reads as TGTGCCAGCAGTTTATCTGGGGGAGTCGTGGCCTATGGCTACACCTTC. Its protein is CASSLSGGVVAYGYTF.

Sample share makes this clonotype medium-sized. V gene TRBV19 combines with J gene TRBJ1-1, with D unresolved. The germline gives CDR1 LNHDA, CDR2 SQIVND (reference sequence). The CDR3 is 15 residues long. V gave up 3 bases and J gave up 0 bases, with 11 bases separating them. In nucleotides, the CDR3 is TGTGCCAGTAGTATTAGCGGAGGGCTGAACACTGAAGCTTTCTTT. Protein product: CASSISGGLNTEAFF.

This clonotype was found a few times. Written as DNA, the CDR3 is TGTGCCTGGAGTGTGGGGCAGGGTGCGTACAATGAGCAGTTCTTC. Amino acids: CAWSVGQGAYNEQFF. The chain joins TRBV30 to TRBJ2-1; D is possibly TRBD1 (5 bases). Germline V gives CDR1 GTSNPN, CDR2 SVGIG (reference sequence). This CDR3 comprises 15 residues. Trimming removed 0 bases at V and 4 bases at J, with 13 bases between.

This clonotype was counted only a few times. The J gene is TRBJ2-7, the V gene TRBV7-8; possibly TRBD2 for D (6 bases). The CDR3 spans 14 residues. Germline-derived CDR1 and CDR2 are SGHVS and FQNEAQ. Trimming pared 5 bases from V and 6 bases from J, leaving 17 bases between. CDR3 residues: CASSSRGLEGEQYF. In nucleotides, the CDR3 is TGTGCCAGCAGCAGCCGGGGCTTGGAGGGCGAGCAGTACTTC.

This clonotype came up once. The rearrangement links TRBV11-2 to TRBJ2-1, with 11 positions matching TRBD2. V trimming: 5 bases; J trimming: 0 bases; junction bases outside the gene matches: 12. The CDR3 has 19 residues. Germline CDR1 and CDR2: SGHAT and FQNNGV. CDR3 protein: CASSPSWLAGGSSYNEQFF. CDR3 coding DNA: TGTGCCAGCAGCCCCTCGTGGCTAGCGGGGGGAAGCTCCTACAATGAGCAGTTCTTC.

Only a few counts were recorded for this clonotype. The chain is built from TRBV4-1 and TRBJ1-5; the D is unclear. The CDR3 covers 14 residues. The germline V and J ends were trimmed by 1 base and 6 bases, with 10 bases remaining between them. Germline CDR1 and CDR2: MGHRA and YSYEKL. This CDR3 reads CASSQVTAVQPQHF. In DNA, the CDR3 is TGCGCCAGCAGCCAAGTAACCGCGGTTCAGCCCCAGCATTTT.

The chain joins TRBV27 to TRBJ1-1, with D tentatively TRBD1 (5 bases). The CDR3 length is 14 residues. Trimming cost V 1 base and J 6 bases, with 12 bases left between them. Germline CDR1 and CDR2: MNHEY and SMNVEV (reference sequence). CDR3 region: CASSLLGTASEAFF. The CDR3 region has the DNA TGTGCCAGCAGTTTATTAGGGACCGCTTCTGAAGCTTTCTTT.

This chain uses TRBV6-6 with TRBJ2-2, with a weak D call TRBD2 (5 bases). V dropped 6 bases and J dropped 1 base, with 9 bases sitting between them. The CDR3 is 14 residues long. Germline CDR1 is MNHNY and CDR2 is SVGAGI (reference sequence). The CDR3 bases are TGTGCCAGCAGCCTCGGACTGAACACCGGGGAGCTGTTTTTT. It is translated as CASSLGLNTGELFF.

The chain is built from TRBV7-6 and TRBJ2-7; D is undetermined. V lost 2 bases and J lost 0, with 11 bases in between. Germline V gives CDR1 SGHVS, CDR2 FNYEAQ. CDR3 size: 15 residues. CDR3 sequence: CASSLSAMSSYEQYF. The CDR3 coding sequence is TGTGCCAGCAGCTTATCGGCGATGAGCTCCTACGAGCAGTACTTC.

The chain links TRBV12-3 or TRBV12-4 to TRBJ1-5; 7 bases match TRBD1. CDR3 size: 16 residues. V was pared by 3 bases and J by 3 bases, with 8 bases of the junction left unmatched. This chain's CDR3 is CASSFNNRGSNQPQHF. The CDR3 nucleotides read TGTGCCAGCAGTTTCAACAACAGGGGATCCAATCAGCCCCAGCATTTT.

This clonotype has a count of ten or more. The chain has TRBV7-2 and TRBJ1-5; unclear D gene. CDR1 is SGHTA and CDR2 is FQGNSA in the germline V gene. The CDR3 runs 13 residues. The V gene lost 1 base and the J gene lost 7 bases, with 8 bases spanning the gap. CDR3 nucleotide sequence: TGTGCCAGCAGCTTAGGCCTTAACCAGCCCCAGCATTTT. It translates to CASSLGLNQPQHF.

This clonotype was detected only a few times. The CDR3 loop is CASSQVGGDYGYTF. CDR3 DNA: TGTGCCAGCAGCCAAGTAGGGGGTGACTATGGCTACACCTTC. The J gene is TRBJ1-2, the V gene TRBV3-1, with D possibly being TRBD1 (6 bases). Germline V gene lookup returns CDR1 LGHDT and CDR2 YNNKEL (reference sequence). The CDR3 is 14 amino acids. Trimming shortened V by 1 base and J by 3 bases, and 9 bases separated the two germline ends.

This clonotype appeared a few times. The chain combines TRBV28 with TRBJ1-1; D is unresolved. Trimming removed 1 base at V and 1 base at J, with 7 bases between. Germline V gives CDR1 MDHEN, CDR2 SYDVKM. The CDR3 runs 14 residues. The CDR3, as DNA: TGTGCCAGCAGTTTATCAGGCCCGAACACTGAAGCTTTCTTT. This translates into CASSLSGPNTEAFF.

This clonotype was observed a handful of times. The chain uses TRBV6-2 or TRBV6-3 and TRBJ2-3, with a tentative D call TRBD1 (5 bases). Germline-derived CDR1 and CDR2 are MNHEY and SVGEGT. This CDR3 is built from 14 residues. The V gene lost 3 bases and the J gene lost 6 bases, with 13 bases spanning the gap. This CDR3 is CASSYVQGWDTQYF. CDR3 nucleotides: TGTGCCAGCAGTTATGTCCAGGGTTGGGATACGCAGTATTTT.

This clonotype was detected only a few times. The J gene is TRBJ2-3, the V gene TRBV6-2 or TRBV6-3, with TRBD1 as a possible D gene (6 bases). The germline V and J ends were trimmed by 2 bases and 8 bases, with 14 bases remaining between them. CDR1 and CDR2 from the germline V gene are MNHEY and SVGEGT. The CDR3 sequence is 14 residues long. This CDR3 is CASSYPNRDATQYF. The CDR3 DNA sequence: TGTGCCAGCAGTTACCCCAACAGGGACGCTACGCAGTATTTT.

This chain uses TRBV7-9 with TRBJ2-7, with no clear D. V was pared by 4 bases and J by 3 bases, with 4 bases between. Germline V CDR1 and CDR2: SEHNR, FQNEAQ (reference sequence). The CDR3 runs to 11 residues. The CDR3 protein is CASSSVYEQYF. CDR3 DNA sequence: TGTGCCAGCAGCTCCGTCTACGAGCAGTACTTC.

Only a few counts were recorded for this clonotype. The CDR3 region is CASTLLLGGSYEQYF. The CDR3 DNA reads as TGTGCCAGCACCCTCCTCTTAGGGGGCTCCTACGAGCAGTACTTC. This chain uses TRBV7-9 with TRBJ2-7, with D possibly TRBD1 on 6 matching bases. The CDR3 loop spans 15 amino acids. The V end lost 7 bases, the J end lost 0 bases, and 16 bases lay between the germline ends. The germline V gene encodes CDR1 SEHNR and CDR2 FQNEAQ (reference sequence).

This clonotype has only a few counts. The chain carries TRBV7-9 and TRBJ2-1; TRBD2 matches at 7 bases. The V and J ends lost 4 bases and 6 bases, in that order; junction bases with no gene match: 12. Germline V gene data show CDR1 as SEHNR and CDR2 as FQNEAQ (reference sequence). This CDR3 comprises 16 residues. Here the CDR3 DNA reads TGTGCCAGCAGCTCCCTGACTAGCCCCGACCCCAATGAGCAGTTCTTC. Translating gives CASSSLTSPDPNEQFF.

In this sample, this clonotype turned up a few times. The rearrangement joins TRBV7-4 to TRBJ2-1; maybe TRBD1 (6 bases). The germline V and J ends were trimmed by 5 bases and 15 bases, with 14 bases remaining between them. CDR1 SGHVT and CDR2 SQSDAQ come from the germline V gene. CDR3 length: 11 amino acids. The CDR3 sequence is CASSIGRGRFF. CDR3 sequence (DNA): TGTGCCAGCAGCATAGGCAGGGGACGGTTCTTC.

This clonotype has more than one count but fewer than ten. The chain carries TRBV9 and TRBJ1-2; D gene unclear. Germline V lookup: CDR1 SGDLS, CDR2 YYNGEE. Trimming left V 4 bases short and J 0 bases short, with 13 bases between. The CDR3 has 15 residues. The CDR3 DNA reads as TGTGCCAGCAGCTACTACCCCGGGGCTAACTATGGCTACACCTTC. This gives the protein CASSYYPGANYGYTF.